These T cell receptor beta chains were read from a single sample in a study of early T cells in non-severe SARS-CoV-2 infection. Via MiXCR, TCRdb re-called the 5' RACE reads, giving one row per CDR3 protein. Here the sample spans approximately 79,000 distinct CDR3 sequences, over 10% being singletons. The sample comprised whole blood. The receptor set was obtained from an adult who was a healthcare worker with PCR-confirmed SARS-CoV-2 infection or an uninfected control (not recorded which). CDR3s include the opening cysteine and the closing phenylalanine or tryptophan. Fields, in order: J gene, D gene, V gene, clone size, CDR3 DNA, CDR3 protein. D genes are given only for firm matches. Not all rows give a size; the values are once, few, many and, for expanded clones, a class.

J gene: TRBJ1-6; D gene: -; V gene: TRBV6-5; clone size: many; CDR3 DNA: TGTGCCAGCAGTCACGAGGGACTACCAACCTATAATTCACCCCTCCACTTT; CDR3 protein: CASSHEGLPTYNSPLHF
J gene: TRBJ1-2; D gene: -; V gene: TRBV6-2/TRBV6-3; clone size: many; CDR3 DNA: TGTGCCAGCAGTTACGACAGCCACTATGGCTACACCTTC; CDR3 protein: CASSYDSHYGYTF
J gene: TRBJ2-3; D gene: TRBD2; V gene: TRBV20-1; clone size: few; CDR3 DNA: TGCAGTGCTAGTTTTAGCGGGAGGGCGGGGGGCACAGATACGCAGTATTTT; CDR3 protein: CSASFSGRAGGTDTQYF
J gene: TRBJ1-5; D gene: -; V gene: TRBV20-1; clone size: few; CDR3 DNA: TGCAGTGCTAGGCCTCAGGTGCTTAATACCAATCAGCCCCAGCATTTT; CDR3 protein: CSARPQVLNTNQPQHF
J gene: TRBJ2-1; D gene: -; V gene: TRBV28; clone size: few; CDR3 DNA: TGTGCCAGCAGTCAGGGTCTCTCCTACAATGAGCAGTTCTTC; CDR3 protein: CASSQGLSYNEQFF
J gene: TRBJ2-7; D gene: TRBD2; V gene: TRBV18; clone size: -; CDR3 DNA: TGTGCCAGCTCCCCTCAAGCCGGGACTAGCGGGAGGTACGAGCAGTACTTC; CDR3 protein: CASSPQAGTSGRYEQYF
J gene: TRBJ2-1; D gene: TRBD2; V gene: TRBV20-1; clone size: many; CDR3 DNA: TGCAGCACAAGCGCTAGCGGGGGGGCCTCCTACAATGAGCAGTTCTTC; CDR3 protein: CSTSASGGASYNEQFF
J gene: TRBJ2-7; D gene: -; V gene: TRBV27; clone size: few; CDR3 DNA: TGTGCCAGCAGTTACATGGCCAGGAATTACGAGCAGTACTTC; CDR3 protein: CASSYMARNYEQYF
J gene: TRBJ2-1; D gene: -; V gene: TRBV29-1; clone size: few; CDR3 DNA: TGCAGCGTAGGGGGGAATGAGCAGTTCTTC; CDR3 protein: CSVGGNEQFF
J gene: TRBJ2-7; D gene: -; V gene: TRBV11-2; clone size: few; CDR3 DNA: TGTGCCAGCAGCTTAGACCCAGGGAGGTTCGACGAGCAGTACTTC; CDR3 protein: CASSLDPGRFDEQYF
J gene: TRBJ2-1; D gene: -; V gene: TRBV6-2/TRBV6-3; clone size: many; CDR3 DNA: TGTGCCAGCAGTTACTTCGCCGAGCAGTTCTTC; CDR3 protein: CASSYFAEQFF
J gene: TRBJ2-5; D gene: TRBD2; V gene: TRBV5-4; clone size: few; CDR3 DNA: TGTGCCAGCAGCTCCAGACTAGCGGGGGAAGAGACCCAGTACTTC; CDR3 protein: CASSSRLAGEETQYF
J gene: TRBJ1-6; D gene: -; V gene: TRBV10-3; clone size: many; CDR3 DNA: TGTGCCATCAGTGCGGATCGTAATTCACCCCTCCACTTT; CDR3 protein: CAISADRNSPLHF
J gene: TRBJ1-4; D gene: -; V gene: TRBV7-9; clone size: many; CDR3 DNA: TGTGCCAGCAGCTTTTCCGAGGCCGGGCTCCATGAAAAACTGTTTTTT; CDR3 protein: CASSFSEAGLHEKLFF
J gene: TRBJ2-5; D gene: -; V gene: TRBV9; clone size: many; CDR3 DNA: TGTGCCAGCAGTGAGGGCACAGGGTCACAAGAGACCCAGTACTTC; CDR3 protein: CASSEGTGSQETQYF
J gene: TRBJ2-5; D gene: TRBD2; V gene: TRBV6-2/TRBV6-3; clone size: few; CDR3 DNA: TGTGCCAGCAACCCCGGGACTAGCGGTTACCAAGAGACCCAGTACTTC; CDR3 protein: CASNPGTSGYQETQYF
J gene: TRBJ2-4; D gene: -; V gene: TRBV5-4; clone size: many; CDR3 DNA: TGTGCCAGCACGGCCGAGACGGGGTTAGCCAAAAACATTCAGTACTTC; CDR3 protein: CASTAETGLAKNIQYF
J gene: TRBJ2-7; D gene: TRBD2; V gene: TRBV2; clone size: -; CDR3 DNA: TGTGCCAGCCGAGCGGGGGGGAGGTACGAGCAGTACTTC; CDR3 protein: CASRAGGRYEQYF
J gene: TRBJ2-7; D gene: TRBD2; V gene: TRBV9; clone size: -; CDR3 DNA: TGTGCCAGCAGCCCGTTTAGTAGCGGGAGTAACGAGCAGTACTTC; CDR3 protein: CASSPFSSGSNEQYF
J gene: TRBJ2-1; D gene: -; V gene: TRBV28; clone size: few; CDR3 DNA: TGTGCCAGCAGTTTAGCCCTGGCAGATTACAATGAGCAGTTCTTC; CDR3 protein: CASSLALADYNEQFF
J gene: TRBJ2-7; D gene: TRBD1; V gene: TRBV7-2; clone size: many; CDR3 DNA: TGTGCCAGCAGCTTAGCGATGGGACAGACCTACGAGCAGTACTTC; CDR3 protein: CASSLAMGQTYEQYF
J gene: TRBJ1-3; D gene: -; V gene: TRBV29-1; clone size: many; CDR3 DNA: TGCAGCGCTAGGGACCCTGGAAACACCATATATTTT; CDR3 protein: CSARDPGNTIYF